This T cell receptor (beta chain) is drawn from a study of PD-L1 blockade in urothelial cancer. Study details: Intravenous atezolizumab, 1,200 mg every 3 weeks, was begun by patients in the mid-2010s.

V shed 1 base and J 4 bases; nucleotides not matched to a gene: 3. Germline CDR1 SGHTA, CDR2 FQGNSA. The CDR3 has 15 amino acids. Synthetic templates analogous to TCR were spiked into all PCRs individually. TCRdb's table, derived via immunoSEQ multiplex PCR, lists solely in-frame clones and lacks some. The sample consists of about 88,000 clones, over 90% of them appearing once. This clonotype was obtained from a man in his 60s with urothelial cancer. This sample comprised PBMCs, obtained around atezolizumab (anti-PD-L1) treatment. This chain links TRBV7-2 with TRBJ2-3; 9 bases are shared with TRBD2. DNA of the CDR3: TGTGCCAGCAGCTTAGGCGGGAGGGCCGCAGATACGCAGTATTTT. This codes for CASSLGGRAADTQYF.